The T cell receptor beta chain under discussion was sequenced for a study of blood T cell repertoires in COVID-19. Study-wide context: Researchers got acute and convalescent COVID-19 samples from the United States, Italy and Spain. PBMCs, B-cell-depleted T cells, or T cells were the source of the cDNA or gDNA that made up the material.

In the original processing: Reference gene primer amplification in the assay estimated nucleated cell counts. Libraries were prepared by immunoSEQ multiplex PCR; TCRdb keeps only in-frame clonotypes and omits some of them. Clonal size and the V and J genes are those of that table, whereas D and trimming came from the DNA. This sample has more than 95,000 clones, with approximately 85% found just once. Trimming at V came to 1 base and at J to 5 bases, leaving 11 bases not matched to a gene. The CDR3 contains 15 residues. Per germline, CDR1 GTSNPN and CDR2 SVGIG (reference sequence). The rearrangement joins TRBV30 to TRBJ2-7, with TRBD2 matching over 7 bases. The sequenced material came from peripheral blood. This clonotype was sampled from a man aged 50 or older with acute or convalescent COVID-19. The CDR3 nucleotides read TGTGCCTGGAGTGCGCCGGGCTGGGGGGGGGACGAGCAGTACTTC. This translates into CAWSAPGWGGDEQYF.